This T cell receptor (beta chain) was profiled in a study of T cells in Graves' hyperthyroidism and ophthalmopathy. Germline V lookup: CDR1 KGHDR, CDR2 SFDVKD. V was pared by 2 bases and J by 4 bases, with 13 bases between. CDR3 length equals 16 residues. As to this clonotype: The antigen is unknown.

General study findings and limits: Before onset, by a median of approximately 6.8 months, the model predicted ophthalmopathy. Stable hyperthyroidism was told apart from ophthalmopathy by a model built on 13 V-J features.

Amplification of TCR beta CDR3 regions was performed using RNA transcripts as template. HTBI primers were used for first-round RT-PCR of the TCR CDR3. One entry per CDR3 protein results from TCRdb running MiXCR on the multiplex PCR reads. The profile shows about 380,000 distinct CDR3 sequences, about a fifth of them singletons. The V gene is TRBV24-1, the J gene TRBJ1-4; D may be TRBD1 (5 bases). This clonotype was sampled from a man aged 18 to 35 with Graves' ophthalmopathy. Sequenced sample: blood. This CDR3 is CATSDCPGPINEKLFF. For the CDR3, the DNA is TGTGCCACCAGTGATTGCCCGGGACCGATTAATGAAAAACTGTTTTTT.